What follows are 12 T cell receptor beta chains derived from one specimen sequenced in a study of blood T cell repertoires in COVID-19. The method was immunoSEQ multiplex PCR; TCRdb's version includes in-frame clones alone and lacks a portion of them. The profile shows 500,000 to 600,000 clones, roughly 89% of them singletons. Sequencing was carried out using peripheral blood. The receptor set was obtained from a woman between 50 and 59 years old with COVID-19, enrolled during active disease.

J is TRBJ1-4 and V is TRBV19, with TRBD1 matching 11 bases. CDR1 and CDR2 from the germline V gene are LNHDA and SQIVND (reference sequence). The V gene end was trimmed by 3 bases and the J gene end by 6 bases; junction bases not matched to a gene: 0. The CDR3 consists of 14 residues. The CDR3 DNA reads TGTGCCAGTAGTATGGGACAGGGGGATGAAAAACTGTTTTTT. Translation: CASSMGQGDEKLFF.

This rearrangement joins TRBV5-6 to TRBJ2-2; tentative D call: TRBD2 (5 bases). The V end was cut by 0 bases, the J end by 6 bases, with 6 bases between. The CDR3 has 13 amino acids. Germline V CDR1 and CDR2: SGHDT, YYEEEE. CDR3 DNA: TGTGCCAGCAGCTTGGGGGGAGCCGGGGAGCTGTTTTTT. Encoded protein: CASSLGGAGELFF.

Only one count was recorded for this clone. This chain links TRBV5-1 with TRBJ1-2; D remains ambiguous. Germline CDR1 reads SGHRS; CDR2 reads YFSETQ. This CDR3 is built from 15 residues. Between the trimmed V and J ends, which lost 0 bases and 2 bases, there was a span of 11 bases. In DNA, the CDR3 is TGCGCCAGCAGCTTGGACAGTTTAACAAACTATGGCTACACCTTC. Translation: CASSLDSLTNYGYTF. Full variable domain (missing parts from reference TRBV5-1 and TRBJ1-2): KAGVTQTPRYLIKTRGQQVTLSCSPISGHRSVSWYQQTPGQGLQFLFEYFSETQRNKGNFPGRFSGRQFSNSRSEMNVSTLELGDSALYLCASSLDSLTNYGYTFGSGTRLTVV.

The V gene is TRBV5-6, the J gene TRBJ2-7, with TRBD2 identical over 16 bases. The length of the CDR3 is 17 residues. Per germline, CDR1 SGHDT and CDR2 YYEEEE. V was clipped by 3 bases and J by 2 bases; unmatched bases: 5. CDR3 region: CASSSAGTSGGAYEQYF. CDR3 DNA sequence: TGTGCCAGCAGCTCAGCCGGGACTAGCGGGGGGGCCTACGAGCAGTACTTC. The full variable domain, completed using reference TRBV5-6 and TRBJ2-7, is DAGVTQSPTHLIKTRGQQVTLRCSPKSGHDTVSWYQQALGQGPQFIFQYYEEEERQRGNFPDRFSGHQFPNYSSELNVNALLLGDSALYLCASSSAGTSGGAYEQYFGPGTRLTVT.

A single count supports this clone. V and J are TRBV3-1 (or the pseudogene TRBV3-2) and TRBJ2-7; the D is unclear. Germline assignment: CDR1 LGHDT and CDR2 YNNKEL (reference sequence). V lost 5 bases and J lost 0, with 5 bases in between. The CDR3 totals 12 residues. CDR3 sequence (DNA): TGTGCCAGCAGCTCCTCCTCCTACGAGCAGTACTTC. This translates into CASSSSSYEQYF.

The CDR3 DNA is TGTGCCAGTAGTAAGCATCACGAAAACAATGAGCAGTTCTTC. Its translation is CASSKHHENNEQFF. This chain joins TRBV19 and TRBJ2-1, with D unclear. The germline V gene encodes CDR1 LNHDA and CDR2 SQIVND (reference sequence). There are 14 residues in the CDR3. V was cut by 4 bases and J by 5 bases, with 12 bases left in between.

The CDR3 here is CASSVEASGGPRGTQYF. Here the CDR3 DNA reads TGTGCCAGCAGCGTAGAGGCTAGCGGGGGCCCGAGGGGTACGCAGTATTTT. The J gene is TRBJ2-3, the V gene TRBV9, with 10 bases fitting TRBD2. The CDR3 spans 17 residues. V trimming: 0 bases; J trimming: 8 bases; junction bases outside the gene matches: 12. Looked up from germline, CDR1 is SGDLS and CDR2 is YYNGEE.

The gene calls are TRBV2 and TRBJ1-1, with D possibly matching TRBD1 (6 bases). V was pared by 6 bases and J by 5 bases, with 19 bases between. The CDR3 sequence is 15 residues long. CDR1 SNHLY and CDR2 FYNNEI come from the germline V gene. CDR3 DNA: TGTGCCAGCAGCGGCAATGTGGGAGGGGGGACTGAAGCTTTCTTT. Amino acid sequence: CASSGNVGGGTEAFF.

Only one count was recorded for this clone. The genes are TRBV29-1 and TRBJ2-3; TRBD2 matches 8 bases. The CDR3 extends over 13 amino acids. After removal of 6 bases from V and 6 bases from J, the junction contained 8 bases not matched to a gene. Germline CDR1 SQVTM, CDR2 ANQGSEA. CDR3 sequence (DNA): TGCAGCGTCCCCAAGCGGGGGAGGGATACGCAGTATTTT. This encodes CSVPKRGRDTQYF.

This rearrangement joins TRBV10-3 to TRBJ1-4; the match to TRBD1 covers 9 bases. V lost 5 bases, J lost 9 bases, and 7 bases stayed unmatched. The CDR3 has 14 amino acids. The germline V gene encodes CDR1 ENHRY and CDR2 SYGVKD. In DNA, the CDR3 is TGTGCCATCAGTAAAACAGGGGGCCAACAAAAACTGTTTTTT. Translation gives CAISKTGGQQKLFF.

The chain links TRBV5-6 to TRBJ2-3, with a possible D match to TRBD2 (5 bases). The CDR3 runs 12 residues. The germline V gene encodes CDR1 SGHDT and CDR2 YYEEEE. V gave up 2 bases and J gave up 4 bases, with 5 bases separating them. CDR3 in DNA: TGTGCCAGCAGCTTCGGGGCAGATACGCAGTATTTT. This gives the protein CASSFGADTQYF.

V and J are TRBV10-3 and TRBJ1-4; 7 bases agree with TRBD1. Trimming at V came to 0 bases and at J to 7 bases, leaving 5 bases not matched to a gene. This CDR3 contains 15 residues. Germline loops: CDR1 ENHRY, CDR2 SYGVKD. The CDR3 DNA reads TGTGCCATCAGTGAGTCGACAGGGCAAGGTGAAAAACTGTTTTTT. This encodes CAISESTGQGEKLFF.